The clone carrying this T cell receptor (beta chain) has a single count. The target antigen is unknown. The data were obtained in a study of shared clonotypes between healthy human individuals. Study-level results: Four donors held about 5% of naive CD4 clonotypes in common. The authors expected sequencing depth to affect clonotype sharing among donors.

The CDR3 runs 14 residues. Germline V gene lookup returns CDR1 SEHNR and CDR2 FQNEAQ (reference sequence). V shed 4 bases, J shed 0 bases, and the junction held 0 bases outside the gene matches. Sequencing used immunoSEQ multiplex PCR; TCRdb keeps in-frame clones, though not all of them. In the table there are about 2.4 million clones, around nine tenths of which are singletons. The chain uses TRBV7-9 and TRBJ2-3, with 8 bases identical to TRBD1. The sequenced sample consisted of naive CD4+ T cells sorted from blood. Subset: CD45RA+ positively selected. This clonotype originated in a man aged 18 to 35 in good health. CDR3 nucleotides: TGTGCCAGCAGCTGGACAGGGAGCACAGATACGCAGTATTTT. Its protein is CASSWTGSTDTQYF.